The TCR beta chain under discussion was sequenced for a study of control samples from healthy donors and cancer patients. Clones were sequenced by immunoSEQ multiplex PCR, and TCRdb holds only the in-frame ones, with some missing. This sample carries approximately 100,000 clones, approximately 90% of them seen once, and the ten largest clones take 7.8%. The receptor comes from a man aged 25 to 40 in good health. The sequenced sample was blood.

The CDR3 here is CASSDNGGYEQYV. CDR3 sequence (DNA): TGCGCCAGCAGTGACAATGGGGGTTACGAGCAGTACGTC. This chain uses TRBV10-2 with TRBJ2-7; D is tentatively TRBD1 or TRBD2 (5 bases each). Trimming left V 3 bases short and J 4 bases short, with 10 bases between. The germline V gene encodes CDR1 WSHSY and CDR2 SAAADI. The CDR3 totals 13 residues.